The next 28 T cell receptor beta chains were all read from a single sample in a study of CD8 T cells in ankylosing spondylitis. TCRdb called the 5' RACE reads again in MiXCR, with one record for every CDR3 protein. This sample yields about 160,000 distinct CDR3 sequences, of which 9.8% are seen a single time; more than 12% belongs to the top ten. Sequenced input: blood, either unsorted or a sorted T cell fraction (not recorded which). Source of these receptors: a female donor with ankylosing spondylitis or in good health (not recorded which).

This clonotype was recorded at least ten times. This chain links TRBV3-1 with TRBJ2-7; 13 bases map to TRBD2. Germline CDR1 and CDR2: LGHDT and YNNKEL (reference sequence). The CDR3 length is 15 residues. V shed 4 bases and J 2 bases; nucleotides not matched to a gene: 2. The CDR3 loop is CASSRTSGRPYEQYF. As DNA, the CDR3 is TGTGCCAGCAGCCGGACTAGCGGGAGACCCTACGAGCAGTACTTC.

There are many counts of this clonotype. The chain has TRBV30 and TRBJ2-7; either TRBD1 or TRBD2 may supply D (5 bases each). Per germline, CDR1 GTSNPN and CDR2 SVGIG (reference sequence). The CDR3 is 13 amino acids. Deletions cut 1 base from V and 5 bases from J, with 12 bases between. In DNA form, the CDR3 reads TGTGCCTGGAGTGGAGGGGCGATAAACGAGCAGTACTTC. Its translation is CAWSGGAINEQYF.

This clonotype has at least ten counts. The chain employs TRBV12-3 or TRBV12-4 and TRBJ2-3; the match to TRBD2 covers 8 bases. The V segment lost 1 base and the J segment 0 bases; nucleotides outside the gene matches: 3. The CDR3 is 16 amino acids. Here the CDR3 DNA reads TGTGCCAGCAGTTTAGTGCGGGAGGAGAGCACAGATACGCAGTATTTT. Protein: CASSLVREESTDTQYF.

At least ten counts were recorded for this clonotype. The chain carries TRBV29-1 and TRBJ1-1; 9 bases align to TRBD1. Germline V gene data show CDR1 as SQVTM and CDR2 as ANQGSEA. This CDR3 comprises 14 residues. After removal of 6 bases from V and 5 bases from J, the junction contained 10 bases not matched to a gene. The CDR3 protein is CSVRPGQGRTEAFF. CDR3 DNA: TGCAGCGTAAGACCCGGACAGGGGAGGACTGAAGCTTTCTTT.

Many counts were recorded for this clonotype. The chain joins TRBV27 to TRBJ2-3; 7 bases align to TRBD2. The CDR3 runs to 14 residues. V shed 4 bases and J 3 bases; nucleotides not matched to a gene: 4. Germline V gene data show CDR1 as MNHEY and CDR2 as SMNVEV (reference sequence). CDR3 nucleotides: TGTGCCAGCAGTTCCGTGGGGGGGACAGATACGCAGTATTTT. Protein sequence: CASSSVGGTDTQYF.

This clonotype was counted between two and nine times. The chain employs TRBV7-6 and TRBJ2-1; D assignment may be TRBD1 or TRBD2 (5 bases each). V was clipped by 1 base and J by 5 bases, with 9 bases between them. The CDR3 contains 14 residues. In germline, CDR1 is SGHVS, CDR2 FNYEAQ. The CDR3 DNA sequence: TGTGCCAGCAGCTTAGGTGGGACGAACAATGAGCAGTTCTTC. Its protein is CASSLGGTNNEQFF.

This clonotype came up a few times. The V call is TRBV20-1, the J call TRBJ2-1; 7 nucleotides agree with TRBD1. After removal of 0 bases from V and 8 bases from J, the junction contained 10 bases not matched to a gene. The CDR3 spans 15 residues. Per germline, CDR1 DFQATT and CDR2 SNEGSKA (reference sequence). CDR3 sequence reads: CSAREPIGGYDEQFF. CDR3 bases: TGCAGTGCTAGAGAGCCGATAGGGGGCTATGATGAGCAGTTCTTC.

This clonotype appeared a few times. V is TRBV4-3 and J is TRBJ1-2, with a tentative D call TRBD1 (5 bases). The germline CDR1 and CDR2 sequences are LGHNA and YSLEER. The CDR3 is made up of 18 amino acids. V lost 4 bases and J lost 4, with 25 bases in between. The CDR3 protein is CASSPKGQALLNIYGYTF. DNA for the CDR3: TGCGCCAGCAGCCCCAAGGGGCAGGCCCTTCTCAACATCTATGGCTACACCTTC.

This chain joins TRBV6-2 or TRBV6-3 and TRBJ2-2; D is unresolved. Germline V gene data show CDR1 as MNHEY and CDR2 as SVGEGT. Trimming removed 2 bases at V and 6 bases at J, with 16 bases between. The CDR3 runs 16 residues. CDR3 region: CASSYRRRGLPGELFF. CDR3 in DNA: TGTGCCAGCAGTTACCGCCGGCGTGGGCTACCCGGGGAGCTGTTTTTT.

CDR3 amino acids: CATRDSYNEQFF. The CDR3 bases are TGTGCCACCAGGGACAGCTACAATGAGCAGTTCTTC. The chain uses TRBV24-1 and TRBJ2-1; possibly TRBD1 for D (6 bases). The CDR3 has 12 residues. Germline CDR1 and CDR2: KGHDR and SFDVKD. Trimming pared 7 bases from V and 3 bases from J, leaving 6 bases between.

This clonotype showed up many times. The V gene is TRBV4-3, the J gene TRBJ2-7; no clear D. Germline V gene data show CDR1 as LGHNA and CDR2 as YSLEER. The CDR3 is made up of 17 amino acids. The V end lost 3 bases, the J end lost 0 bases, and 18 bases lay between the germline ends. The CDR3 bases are TGCGCCAGCAGCCATTCCTTAAGTAGGACGAACTCCTACGAGCAGTACTTC. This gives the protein CASSHSLSRTNSYEQYF.

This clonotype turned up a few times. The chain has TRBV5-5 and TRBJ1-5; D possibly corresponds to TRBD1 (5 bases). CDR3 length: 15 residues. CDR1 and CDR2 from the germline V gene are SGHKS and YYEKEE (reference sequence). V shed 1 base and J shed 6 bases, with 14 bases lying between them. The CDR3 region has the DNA TGTGCCAGCAGCTTGTACGGGGGGATGACTCAGCCCCAGCATTTT. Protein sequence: CASSLYGGMTQPQHF.

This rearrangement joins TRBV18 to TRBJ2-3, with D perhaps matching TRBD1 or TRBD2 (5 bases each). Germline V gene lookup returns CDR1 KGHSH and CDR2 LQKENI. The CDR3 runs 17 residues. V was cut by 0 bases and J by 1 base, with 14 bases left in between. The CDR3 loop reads CASSPPDWDHGTDTQYF. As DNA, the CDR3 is TGTGCCAGCTCACCACCAGACTGGGACCACGGCACAGATACGCAGTATTTT. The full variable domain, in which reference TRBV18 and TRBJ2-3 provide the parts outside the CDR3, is NAGVMQNPRHLVRRRGQEARLRCSPMKGHSHVYWYRQLPEEGLKFMVYLQKENIIDESGMPKERFSAEFPKEGPSILRIQQVVRGDSAAYFCASSPPDWDHGTDTQYFGPGTRLTVL.

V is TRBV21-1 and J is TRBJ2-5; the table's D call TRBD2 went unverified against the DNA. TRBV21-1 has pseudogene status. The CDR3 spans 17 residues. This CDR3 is CASSKAHRTAARETQYF. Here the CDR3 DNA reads TGTGCCAGCAGCAAAGCGCACCGGACCGCCGCTCGGGAGACCCAGTACTTC.

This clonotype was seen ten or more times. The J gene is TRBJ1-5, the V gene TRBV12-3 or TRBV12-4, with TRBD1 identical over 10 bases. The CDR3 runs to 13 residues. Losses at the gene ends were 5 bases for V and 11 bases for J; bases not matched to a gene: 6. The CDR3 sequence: CASSRQGAGSQHF. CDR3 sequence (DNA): TGTGCCAGCAGTCGACAGGGGGCTGGGTCCCAGCATTTT.

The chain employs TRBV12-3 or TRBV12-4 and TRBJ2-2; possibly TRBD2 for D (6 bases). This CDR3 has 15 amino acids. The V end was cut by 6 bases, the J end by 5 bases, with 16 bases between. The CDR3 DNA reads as TGTGCCAGCAGCCCCGCCGGGAGCGAAACCGGGGAGCTGTTTTTT. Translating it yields CASSPAGSETGELFF.

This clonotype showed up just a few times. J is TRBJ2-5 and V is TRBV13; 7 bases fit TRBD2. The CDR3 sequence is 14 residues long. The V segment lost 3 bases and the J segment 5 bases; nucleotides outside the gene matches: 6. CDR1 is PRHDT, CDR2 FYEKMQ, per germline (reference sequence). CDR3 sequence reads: CASSFRTRAETQYF. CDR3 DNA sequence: TGTGCCAGCAGCTTTCGGACTAGGGCGGAGACCCAGTACTTC.

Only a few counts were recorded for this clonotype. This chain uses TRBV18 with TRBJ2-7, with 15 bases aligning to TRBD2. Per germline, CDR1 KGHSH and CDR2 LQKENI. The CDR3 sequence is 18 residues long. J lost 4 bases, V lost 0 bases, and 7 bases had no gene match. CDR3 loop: CASSPPGLAGGPGYEQYF. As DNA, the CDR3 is TGTGCCAGCTCACCACCGGGACTAGCGGGAGGTCCGGGGTACGAGCAGTACTTC.

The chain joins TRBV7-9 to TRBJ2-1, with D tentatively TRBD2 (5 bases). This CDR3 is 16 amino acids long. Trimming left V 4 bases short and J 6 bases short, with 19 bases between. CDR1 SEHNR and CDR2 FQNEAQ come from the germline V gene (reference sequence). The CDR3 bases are TGTGCCAGCAGCTCCCCCTTGTGGGAGCCCATCAATGAGCAGTTCTTC. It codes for CASSSPLWEPINEQFF.

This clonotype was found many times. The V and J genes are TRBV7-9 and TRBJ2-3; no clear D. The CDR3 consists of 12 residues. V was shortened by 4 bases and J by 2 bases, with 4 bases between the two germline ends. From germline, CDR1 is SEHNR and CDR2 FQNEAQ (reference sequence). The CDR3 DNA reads TGTGCCAGCAGCTGGTCCACAGATACGCAGTATTTT. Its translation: CASSWSTDTQYF.

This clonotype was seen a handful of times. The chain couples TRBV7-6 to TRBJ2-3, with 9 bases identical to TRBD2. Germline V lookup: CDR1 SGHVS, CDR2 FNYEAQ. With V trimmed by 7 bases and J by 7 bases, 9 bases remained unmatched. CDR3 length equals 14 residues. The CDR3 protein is CASTRLAVLHTQYF. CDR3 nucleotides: TGTGCCAGCACCCGACTAGCGGTCCTGCATACGCAGTATTTT.

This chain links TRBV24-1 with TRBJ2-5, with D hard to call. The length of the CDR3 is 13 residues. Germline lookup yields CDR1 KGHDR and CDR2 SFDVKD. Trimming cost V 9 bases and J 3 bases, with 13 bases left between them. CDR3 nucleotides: TGTGCCACCCGAGCTGGTGCTGAAGAGACCCAGTACTTC. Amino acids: CATRAGAEETQYF.

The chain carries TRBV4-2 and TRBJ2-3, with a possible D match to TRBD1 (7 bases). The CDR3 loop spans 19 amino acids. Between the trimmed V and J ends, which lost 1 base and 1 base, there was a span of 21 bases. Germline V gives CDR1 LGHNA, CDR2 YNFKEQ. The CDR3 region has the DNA TGTGCCAGCAGCCAAGTCCAGGGAGGAGGGGGCGGTGGCACAGATACGCAGTATTTT. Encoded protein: CASSQVQGGGGGGTDTQYF.

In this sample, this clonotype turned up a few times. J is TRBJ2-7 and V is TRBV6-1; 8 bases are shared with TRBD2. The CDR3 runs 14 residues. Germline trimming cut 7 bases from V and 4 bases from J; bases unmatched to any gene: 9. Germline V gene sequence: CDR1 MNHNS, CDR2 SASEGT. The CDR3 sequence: CASNPGRVGYEQYF. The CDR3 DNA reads TGTGCCAGCAATCCCGGGAGGGTCGGATACGAGCAGTACTTC.

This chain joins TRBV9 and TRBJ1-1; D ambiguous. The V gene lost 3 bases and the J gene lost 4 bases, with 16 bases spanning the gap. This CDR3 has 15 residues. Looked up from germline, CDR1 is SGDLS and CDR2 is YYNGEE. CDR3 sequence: CASSARLGRGTEAFF. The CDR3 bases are TGTGCCAGCAGCGCCCGACTTGGGCGGGGCACTGAAGCTTTCTTT.

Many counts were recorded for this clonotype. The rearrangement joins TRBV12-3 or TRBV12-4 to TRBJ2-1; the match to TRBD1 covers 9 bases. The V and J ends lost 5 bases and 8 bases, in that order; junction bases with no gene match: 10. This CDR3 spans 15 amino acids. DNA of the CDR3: TGTGCCAGCAGTCCGACAGGGGGAAGACACGATGAGCAGTTCTTC. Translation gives CASSPTGGRHDEQFF.

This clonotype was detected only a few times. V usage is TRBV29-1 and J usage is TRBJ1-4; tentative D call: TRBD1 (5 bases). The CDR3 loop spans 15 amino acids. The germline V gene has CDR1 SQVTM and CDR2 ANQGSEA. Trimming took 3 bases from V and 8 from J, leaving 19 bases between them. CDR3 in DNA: TGCAGCGTTGACGGAAGTGGGGAGGGGAGCGAAAAACTGTTTTTT. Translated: CSVDGSGEGSEKLFF.

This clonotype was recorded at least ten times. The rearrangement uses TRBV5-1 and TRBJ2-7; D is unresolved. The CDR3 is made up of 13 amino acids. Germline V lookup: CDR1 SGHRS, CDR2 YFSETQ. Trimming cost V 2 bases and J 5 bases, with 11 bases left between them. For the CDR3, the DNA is TGCGCCAGCAGCTTCGAGAGACTCGACGAGCAGTACTTC. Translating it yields CASSFERLDEQYF.